This T cell receptor (beta chain) was sequenced for a study of OX40 agonist ivuxolimab in advanced cancers. At the level of the study: Patients in the trial were receiving intravenous ivuxolimab every 2 weeks, at doses of 0.01 to 10 mg/kg. One patient with hepatocellular carcinoma and two with cutaneous melanoma, three in all, had partial responses.

Only in-frame clones appear in the TCRdb table, and some are missing; sequencing was by immunoSEQ multiplex PCR. The sample holds 70,000 to 95,000 clones, 85% to 95% seen once. Study outcomes and limitations: Dose levels from 0.1 to 3.0 mg/kg saw CD4+ and CD8+ blood T cells expand clonally by week 6.

The CDR3 runs to 19 residues. About this clone: Its cognate antigen is unknown.

Any history of autoimmune disease or systemic immunosuppression disqualified patients. This clonotype originated in an adult with an advanced solid tumor such as melanoma, head and neck, liver or kidney cancer. The rearrangement links TRBV1 to TRBJ2-1; the listed D gene, TRBD2, was not tested against the DNA. TRBV1 is a listed pseudogene. The input for sequencing was CD4+ or CD8+ T cells sorted from blood, taken in a trial of the OX40 agonist ivuxolimab. The DNA for the CDR3 is TGCACCAGCAGCCAAGGGGGACTAGCGGGAGAACGGTACTACAATGAGCAGTTCTTC. This gives the protein CTSSQGGLAGERYYNEQFF.